The 23 T cell receptor beta chains below were found in one sample sequenced in a study of blood T cell repertoires in COVID-19. TCRdb's table, derived via immunoSEQ multiplex PCR, lists solely in-frame clones and lacks some. This sample carries around 190,000 clones, more than 75% of them seen once, and the ten largest clones take approximately 4.5%. Material for sequencing was peripheral blood. The origin of the receptors is a human donor in a cohort sampled during active COVID-19.

This chain joins TRBV19 and TRBJ1-5; 9 bases are a match to TRBD1. With V trimmed by 5 bases and J by 1 base, 12 bases remained unmatched. CDR3 length equals 18 residues. Germline V gives CDR1 LNHDA, CDR2 SQIVND (reference sequence). Here the CDR3 DNA reads TGTGCCAGTAGTGCTGAGTGGACAGGGGTTTACAGCAATCAGCCCCAGCATTTT. Encoded protein: CASSAEWTGVYSNQPQHF.

The chain uses TRBV28 and TRBJ1-6; 7 positions agree with TRBD1. The germline V gene encodes CDR1 MDHEN and CDR2 SYDVKM. V lost 5 bases and J lost 4; bases outside the gene matches: 11. This CDR3 is built from 17 residues. The CDR3 DNA sequence: TGTGCCAGCAGTCCCCCGGAACAGGGGAGGTATAATTCACCCCTCCACTTT. This codes for CASSPPEQGRYNSPLHF.

With respect to this clone: This same CDR3 is encoded by further DNA sequences in the sample. This rearrangement joins TRBV2 to TRBJ1-4, with 7 bases aligning to TRBD1. V shed 9 bases and J 5 bases; nucleotides not matched to a gene: 6. Germline loops: CDR1 SNHLY, CDR2 FYNNEI. This CDR3 is 13 amino acids long. Written as DNA, the CDR3 is TGTGCCAGTAGTAGGGACAGAAATGAAAAACTGTTTTTT. Its protein product is CASSRDRNEKLFF.

This sequence joins TRBV9 and TRBJ2-7; 7 positions match TRBD1. The CDR3 extends over 15 amino acids. Trimming removed 0 bases from V and 7 bases from J; junction bases left unmatched: 10. The germline CDR1 and CDR2 sequences are SGDLS and YYNGEE. The CDR3 is CASSVGGTASSEQYF. CDR3 bases: TGTGCCAGCAGCGTAGGGGGGACAGCAAGCTCGGAGCAGTACTTC.

The chain is built from TRBV9 and TRBJ2-5, with 13 nucleotides matching TRBD2. The CDR3 is made up of 16 amino acids. The trim removed 3 bases at V and 5 bases at J, leaving 7 bases unmatched. CDR1 and CDR2 from the germline V gene are SGDLS and YYNGEE. The CDR3 loop reads CASSGTSGGPGETQYF. In DNA form, the CDR3 reads TGTGCCAGCAGCGGGACTAGCGGGGGACCCGGGGAGACCCAGTACTTC.

J is TRBJ1-1 and V is TRBV6-2 or TRBV6-3; D is uncertain. This CDR3 is 13 amino acids long. The V end lost 2 bases, the J end lost 2 bases, and 6 bases lay between the germline ends. Germline V gene sequence: CDR1 MNHEY, CDR2 SVGEGT. The CDR3 protein is CASSYLRNTEAFF. CDR3 coding DNA: TGTGCCAGCAGTTACCTCAGAAACACTGAAGCTTTCTTT.

The rearrangement joins TRBV23-1 to TRBJ1-6; 8 bases agree with TRBD1. TRBV23-1 is classed as an ORF, of uncertain function. This CDR3 spans 17 amino acids. V shed 4 bases, J shed 3 bases, and the junction held 8 bases outside the gene matches. The CDR3 DNA follows: TGCGCCAGCAGTCTAGGGACAGGACCCCACTATAATTCACCCCTCCACTTT. Encoded protein: CASSLGTGPHYNSPLHF.

This chain links TRBV3-1 (or the pseudogene TRBV3-2) with TRBJ2-7; TRBD2 matches at 15 bases. From germline, CDR1 is LGHDT and CDR2 YNNKEL (reference sequence). V was clipped by 1 base and J by 2 bases; unmatched bases: 0. The CDR3 has 16 amino acids. The CDR3 nucleotides read TGTGCCAGCAGCCAAGGGACTAGCGGGGGGGCCTACGAGCAGTACTTC. Translated, it gives CASSQGTSGGAYEQYF.

The gene calls are TRBV5-1 and TRBJ2-3; 9 bases are shared with TRBD2. The V gene's germline CDR1 is SGHRS and CDR2 YFSETQ. The CDR3 runs to 17 residues. V gave up 7 bases and J gave up 5 bases; unmatched junction bases: 17. CDR3 in amino acids: CASSPPLSGGDRDTQYF. CDR3 nucleotide sequence: TGCGCCAGCTCCCCCCCCCTTAGCGGGGGAGACCGAGATACGCAGTATTTT.

In this sample, this clone turned up once. This chain links TRBV4-1 with TRBJ2-1; 7 bases fit TRBD2. The CDR3 spans 17 residues. Germline CDR1 and CDR2: MGHRA and YSYEKL. Trimming at V came to 5 bases and at J to 5 bases, leaving 15 bases not matched to a gene. The CDR3 DNA sequence: TGCGCCAGCAGCTTCCCCACACGCGGGAGAATCAACAATGAGCAGTTCTTC. It translates to CASSFPTRGRINNEQFF.

V and J are TRBV5-1 and TRBJ2-5; 14 nucleotides agree with TRBD2. Germline assignment: CDR1 SGHRS and CDR2 YFSETQ. This CDR3 spans 16 amino acids. V lost 0 bases to trimming and J lost 4 bases; unmatched junction nucleotides: 2. CDR3 region: CASSLGLAGGLETQYF. CDR3 DNA sequence: TGCGCCAGCAGCTTGGGACTAGCGGGAGGGTTAGAGACCCAGTACTTC.

The chain couples TRBV7-2 to TRBJ2-7; D possibly corresponds to TRBD2 (5 bases). Germline CDR1 and CDR2: SGHTA and FQGNSA. This CDR3 spans 13 amino acids. V gave up 5 bases and J gave up 3 bases, with 11 bases separating them. For the CDR3, the DNA is TGTGCCAGCAGCGTCCGTCGGGGCTACGAGCAGTACTTC. Translation gives CASSVRRGYEQYF.

This chain links TRBV28 with TRBJ1-2; TRBD1 aligns across 7 bases. Per the germline V gene, CDR1 is MDHEN and CDR2 is SYDVKM. J lost 1 base, V lost 8 bases, and 13 bases had no gene match. CDR3 length equals 16 residues. The CDR3 loop is CASSPGTAAINYGYTF. CDR3 nucleotide sequence: TGTGCCAGCTCTCCCGGGACAGCAGCCATTAACTATGGCTACACCTTC.

The chain uses TRBV5-4 and TRBJ1-1, with 7 bases identical to TRBD1. The CDR3 length is 14 residues. J gave up 4 bases and V 5 bases, and 8 bases lay outside the gene matches. The germline V gene has CDR1 SGHNT and CDR2 YYREEE (reference sequence). This CDR3 reads CASSLDRVATEAFF. The CDR3 DNA reads as TGTGCCAGCAGTCTAGACAGGGTGGCCACTGAAGCTTTCTTT.

CDR3 protein: CASSINRKVRDRSGYTF. The CDR3, as DNA: TGTGCCAGTAGTATAAACCGTAAAGTCCGGGACAGGAGCGGCTACACCTTC. The rearrangement joins TRBV19 to TRBJ1-2; 8 bases align to TRBD1. This CDR3 contains 17 residues. Losses at the gene ends were 2 bases for V and 8 bases for J; bases not matched to a gene: 16. The germline gives CDR1 LNHDA, CDR2 SQIVND (reference sequence).

V is TRBV6-5 and J is TRBJ2-7; TRBD1 is a possible D gene (5 bases). Trimming cost V 3 bases and J 2 bases, with 14 bases left between them. Germline V CDR1 and CDR2: MNHEY, SVGAGI. The CDR3 has 15 residues. CDR3 in DNA: TGTGCCAGCAGTTATAGGGCAAAAGGGGCCTACGAGCAGTACTTC. Amino acids: CASSYRAKGAYEQYF.

The V call is TRBV7-2, the J call TRBJ2-1; TRBD2 aligns across 13 bases. Germline V gene lookup returns CDR1 SGHTA and CDR2 FQGNSA. Trimming removed 5 bases from V and 3 bases from J; junction bases left unmatched: 7. CDR3 length: 17 amino acids. The CDR3: CASSPGLAGVGYNEQFF. In DNA, the CDR3 is TGTGCCAGCAGCCCCGGACTAGCGGGAGTGGGCTACAATGAGCAGTTCTTC.

This rearrangement joins TRBV7-2 to TRBJ2-1; 11 bases are a match to TRBD2. J lost 6 bases, V lost 6 bases, and 7 bases had no gene match. CDR1 and CDR2 (germline): SGHTA, FQGNSA. This CDR3 has 15 residues. In nucleotides, the CDR3 is TGTGCCAGCAGATACAGACTAGCGGGACTCAATGAGCAGTTCTTC. It translates to CASRYRLAGLNEQFF.

Only a few counts were recorded for this clone. The V call is TRBV3-1 (or the pseudogene TRBV3-2), the J call TRBJ1-1; the match to TRBD1 covers 7 bases. This CDR3 has 15 amino acids. Germline CDR1 LGHDT, CDR2 YNNKEL (reference sequence). With V trimmed by 2 bases and J by 1 base, 4 bases remained unmatched. For the CDR3, the DNA is TGTGCCAGCAGCCAAATAGGACAGGCGAACACTGAAGCTTTCTTT. It is translated as CASSQIGQANTEAFF.

This chain uses TRBV29-1 with TRBJ2-2; 10 bases agree with TRBD2. CDR1 and CDR2 from the germline V gene are SQVTM and ANQGSEA. The V segment lost 4 bases and the J segment 5 bases; nucleotides outside the gene matches: 13. The CDR3 extends over 17 amino acids. CDR3 loop: CSVVLSSGGPDTGELFF. In DNA, the CDR3 is TGCAGCGTTGTCTTGAGTAGCGGGGGGCCAGATACCGGGGAGCTGTTTTTT.

The chain carries TRBV5-6 and TRBJ2-1; D is ambiguous. Trimming left V 1 base short and J 7 bases short, with 9 bases between. Germline lookup yields CDR1 SGHDT and CDR2 YYEEEE. This CDR3 is 13 amino acids long. CDR3 bases: TGTGCCAGCAGCTTGCTACTGGTAAATGAGCAGTTCTTC. This sequence encodes CASSLLLVNEQFF.

This clone was observed at least ten times. The J gene is TRBJ2-7, the V gene TRBV7-6; D is uncertain. The CDR3 has 14 residues. Germline V gives CDR1 SGHVS, CDR2 FNYEAQ. V was pared by 5 bases and J by 3 bases, with 14 bases between. The CDR3 protein is CASSLDAGSYEQYF. CDR3 coding DNA: TGTGCCAGCAGCCTAGACGCAGGAAGCTACGAGCAGTACTTC.

The rearrangement joins TRBV28 to TRBJ1-3; 7 bases line up with TRBD1. Germline CDR1 reads MDHEN; CDR2 reads SYDVKM. J lost 2 bases, V lost 6 bases, and 4 bases had no gene match. The CDR3 length is 14 residues. This chain's CDR3 is CASSATGAGNTIYF. In nucleotides, the CDR3 is TGTGCCAGCAGCGCTACAGGGGCTGGAAACACCATATATTTT.